The clone carrying this T cell receptor beta chain was seen only a few times. V was shortened by 2 bases and J by 0 bases, with 8 bases between the two germline ends. Germline V lookup: CDR1 MNHEY, CDR2 SVGEGT. The CDR3 contains 14 residues. The repertoire was sequenced with immunoSEQ multiplex PCR; TCRdb's copy has only in-frame clones and lacks some. The sample lists approximately 89,000 clones, 70% to 90% occurring once. The sample is drawn from a study of control samples from healthy donors and cancer patients. V gene TRBV6-2 or TRBV6-3 combines with J gene TRBJ2-7, with TRBD1 as a possible D gene (6 bases). The receptor was derived from a woman aged 40 to 50 in good health. The sample taken for sequencing was blood. The CDR3 is CASSYGQSSYEQYF. The DNA for the CDR3 is TGTGCCAGCAGTTACGGACAGAGCTCCTACGAGCAGTACTTC.